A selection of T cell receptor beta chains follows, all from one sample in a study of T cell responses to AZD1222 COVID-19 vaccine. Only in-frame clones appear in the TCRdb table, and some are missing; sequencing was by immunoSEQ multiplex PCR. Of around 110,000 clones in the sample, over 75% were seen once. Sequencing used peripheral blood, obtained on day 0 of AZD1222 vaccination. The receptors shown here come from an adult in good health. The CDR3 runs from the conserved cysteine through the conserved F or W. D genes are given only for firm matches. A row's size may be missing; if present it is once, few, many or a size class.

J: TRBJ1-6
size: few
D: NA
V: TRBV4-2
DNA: TGTGCCAGCAGCCAAGGGCGGGAGGGAGCACCCCTCCACTTT
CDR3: CASSQGREGAPLHF

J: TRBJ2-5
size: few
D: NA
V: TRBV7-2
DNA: TGTGCCAGCAGCTTTGCTGGGACCCCCCAAGAGACCCAGTACTTC
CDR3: CASSFAGTPQETQYF

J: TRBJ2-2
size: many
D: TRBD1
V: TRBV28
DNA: TGTGCCAGCATTCCTACAGGGGGCGGCCTGAACACCGGGGAGCTGTTTTTT
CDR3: CASIPTGGGLNTGELFF

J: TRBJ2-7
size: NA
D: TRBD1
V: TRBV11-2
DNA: TGTGCCAGCAGCTTGGGACAGCCGTACTTC
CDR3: CASSLGQPYF

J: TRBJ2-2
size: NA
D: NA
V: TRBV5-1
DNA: TGCGCCAGCAGCCCACGGGACACCGGGGAGCTGTTTTTT
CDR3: CASSPRDTGELFF

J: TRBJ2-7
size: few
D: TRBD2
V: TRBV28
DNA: TGTGCCAGCAGCGTACCACAACCTACTAGCGGGAGTATCGTTGGGTACGAGCAGTACTTC
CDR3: CASSVPQPTSGSIVGYEQYF

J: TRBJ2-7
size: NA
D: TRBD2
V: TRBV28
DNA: TGTGCCAGCAGTTTTCTAGCGGGGGACGCCGAGCAGTACTTC
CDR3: CASSFLAGDAEQYF

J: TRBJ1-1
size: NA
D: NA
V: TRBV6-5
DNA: TGTGCCAGCAGTGACTCTAGGGGCGCATCCACTGAAGCTTTCTTT
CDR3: CASSDSRGASTEAFF

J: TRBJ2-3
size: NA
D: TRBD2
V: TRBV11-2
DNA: TGTGCCAGCGGACAAGCGGGAGAGGCAAATACGCAGTATTTT
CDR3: CASGQAGEANTQYF

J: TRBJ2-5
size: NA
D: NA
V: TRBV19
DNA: TGTGCCAGTAGCCGCCGGCAAGAGACCCAGTACTTC
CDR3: CASSRRQETQYF

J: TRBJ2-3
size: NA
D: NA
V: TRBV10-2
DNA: TGCGCCACCACATCGAGGACCGAGGGGACAGATACGCAGTATTTT
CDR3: CATTSRTEGTDTQYF